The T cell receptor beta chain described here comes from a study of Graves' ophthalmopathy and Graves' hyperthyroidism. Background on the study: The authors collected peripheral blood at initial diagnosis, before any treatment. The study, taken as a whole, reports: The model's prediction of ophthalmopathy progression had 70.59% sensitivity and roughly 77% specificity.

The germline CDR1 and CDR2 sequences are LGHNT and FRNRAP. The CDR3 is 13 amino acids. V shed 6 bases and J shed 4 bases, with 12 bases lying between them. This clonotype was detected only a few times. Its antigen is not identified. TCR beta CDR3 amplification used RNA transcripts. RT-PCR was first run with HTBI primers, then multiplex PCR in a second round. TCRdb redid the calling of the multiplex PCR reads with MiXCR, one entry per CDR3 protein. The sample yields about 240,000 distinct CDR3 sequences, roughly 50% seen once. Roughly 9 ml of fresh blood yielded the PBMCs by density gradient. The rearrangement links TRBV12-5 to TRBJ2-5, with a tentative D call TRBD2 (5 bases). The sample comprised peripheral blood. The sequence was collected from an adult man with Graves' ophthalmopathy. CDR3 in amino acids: CASGRGAAETQYF. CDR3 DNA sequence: TGTGCTAGTGGCCGGGGTGCGGCAGAGACCCAGTACTTC.